This T cell receptor (beta chain) was documented in a study of OX40 agonist ivuxolimab in advanced cancers. Study results and caveats: Doses of 0.1 to 3.0 mg/kg were accompanied by clonal expansion of CD4+ and CD8+ blood T cells by week 6.

About this clone itself: The target antigen is unknown.

Sequencing used immunoSEQ multiplex PCR; TCRdb keeps in-frame clones, though not all of them. The table records over 80,000 clones, 80% to 95% of them present only once. This CDR3 is built from 17 residues. Germline V gene sequence: CDR1 MNHEY, CDR2 SMNVEV (reference sequence). Trimming at V came to 2 bases and at J to 1 base, leaving 7 bases not matched to a gene. This clonotype was sampled from an adult with an advanced solid tumor such as melanoma, head and neck, liver or kidney cancer. The source was CD4+ or CD8+ T cells sorted from blood, collected in a trial of the OX40 agonist ivuxolimab. The chain joins TRBV27 to TRBJ2-3; 9 nucleotides match TRBD2. The CDR3 region has the DNA TGTGCCAGCAGTTTAGCGGGAGCGGGAGGCCGCACAGATACGCAGTATTTT. It specifies CASSLAGAGGRTDTQYF.